These 14 T cell receptor beta chains originate from one sample sequenced in a study of CD8 T cells in Susac syndrome. The authors reverse transcribed about 0.45 to 1 ug RNA with random hexamers. A single record per CDR3 protein comes from TCRdb applying MiXCR to the immunoSEQ multiplex PCR reads. The repertoire has about 200,000 distinct CDR3 sequences, 90% to 95% of them found once; the top ten carry roughly 0.1%. The sample comprised CD4+ T cells from PBMCs. The receptors were sampled from a human donor in good health.

This rearrangement joins TRBV7-2 to TRBJ2-3; 7 nucleotides align to TRBD2. Germline V CDR1 and CDR2: SGHTA, FQGNSA. This CDR3 comprises 19 residues. The ends lost 5 bases at V and 4 bases at J; junction bases unmatched: 21. CDR3 nucleotides: TGTGCCAGCAGCGCCCAGTTCCTGAGGAGCGGGGTGGGAGCAGATACGCAGTATTTT. Protein product: CASSAQFLRSGVGADTQYF. Filled out from reference TRBV7-2 and TRBJ2-3, the complete variable domain reads GAGVSQSPSNKVTEKGKDVELRCDPISGHTALYWYRQSLGQGLEFLIYFQGNSAPDKSGLPSDRFSAERTGGSVSTLTIQRTQQEDSAVYLCASSAQFLRSGVGADTQYFGPGTRLTVL.

J is TRBJ1-6 and V is TRBV9, with D unclear. Trimming took off 2 bases at V and 6 bases at J, with 3 bases between the two ends. CDR3 length: 12 residues. Germline V gives CDR1 SGDLS, CDR2 YYNGEE. In DNA, the CDR3 is TGTGCCAGCAGCGTCCCTAATTCACCCCTCCACTTT. It codes for CASSVPNSPLHF. Filled out from reference TRBV9 and TRBJ1-6, the complete variable domain reads DSGVTQTPKHLITATGQRVTLRCSPRSGDLSVYWYQQSLDQGLQFLIQYYNGEERAKGNILERFSAQQFPDLHSELNLSSLELGDSALYFCASSVPNSPLHFGNGTRLTVT.

V and J are TRBV18 and TRBJ2-7; weak D call: TRBD1 (7 bases). The CDR3 length is 16 residues. The germline CDR1 and CDR2 sequences are KGHSH and LQKENI. The ends were cut back, 2 bases at V and 3 bases at J, with 17 bases in the middle. This chain's CDR3 is CASSPAGQPISYEQYV. The CDR3 DNA reads as TGTGCCAGCTCACCAGCGGGACAGCCGATAAGCTACGAGCAGTACGTC.

This chain's CDR3 is CASSRTSEYEQYF. The CDR3 region has the DNA TGTGCCAGCAGTAGGACTAGCGAGTACGAGCAGTACTTC. The V call is TRBV7-2, the J call TRBJ2-7, with TRBD2 matching 9 bases. CDR3 length: 13 amino acids. V gave up 6 bases and J gave up 4 bases; unmatched junction bases: 4. The germline V gene encodes CDR1 SGHTA and CDR2 FQGNSA.

The chain has TRBV7-9 and TRBJ2-1, with 7 bases matching TRBD2. V lost 1 base to trimming and J lost 5 bases; unmatched junction nucleotides: 5. From germline, CDR1 is SEHNR and CDR2 FQNEAQ (reference sequence). The CDR3 contains 15 residues. The CDR3 DNA reads as TGTGCCAGCAGCTTAGTCGTGGGGACTAACAATGAGCAGTTCTTC. It is translated as CASSLVVGTNNEQFF.

The V and J genes are TRBV28 and TRBJ1-1, with unresolved D. V was pared by 5 bases and J by 9 bases, with 13 bases between. This CDR3 contains 12 residues. Germline loops: CDR1 MDHEN, CDR2 SYDVKM. The CDR3 nucleotides are TGTGCCAGCAGTCTCTACACGAAGCAAGCTTTCTTT. It encodes CASSLYTKQAFF.

V gene TRBV29-1 combines with J gene TRBJ2-3; 9 bases line up with TRBD2. After removal of 3 bases from V and 2 bases from J, the junction contained 0 bases not matched to a gene. In germline, CDR1 is SQVTM, CDR2 ANQGSEA. This CDR3 has 13 residues. CDR3 sequence: CSVEGLATDTQYF. CDR3 sequence (DNA): TGCAGCGTTGAGGGACTAGCCACAGATACGCAGTATTTT.

The rearrangement joins TRBV30 to TRBJ2-5; a possible D gene is TRBD1 (6 bases). V lost 4 bases, J lost 4 bases, and 16 bases lay in between. CDR3 size: 14 residues. The germline CDR1 and CDR2 sequences are GTSNPN and SVGIG (reference sequence). In DNA form, the CDR3 reads TGTGCCTGGAAAACAGGGTTTACAGGAGAGACCCAGTACTTC. Its protein product is CAWKTGFTGETQYF.

The chain uses TRBV19 and TRBJ1-1; D is uncertain. Trimming removed 6 bases from V and 5 bases from J, with 16 bases in between. The CDR3 extends over 14 amino acids. Germline values: CDR1 LNHDA, CDR2 SQIVND (reference sequence). The CDR3 spells CASSMEVAGTEAFF. The CDR3 DNA sequence: TGTGCCAGTAGCATGGAGGTGGCGGGAACTGAAGCTTTCTTT.

The V call is TRBV10-3, the J call TRBJ2-7; TRBD1 is a possible D gene (5 bases). Deletions cut 9 bases from V and 3 bases from J, with 15 bases between. Germline V gene data show CDR1 as ENHRY and CDR2 as SYGVKD. There are 13 residues in the CDR3. CDR3 nucleotide sequence: TGTGCCATTGGATCAGGGATTAGCTACGAGCAGTACTTC. Translation gives CAIGSGISYEQYF.

The rearrangement joins TRBV28 to TRBJ1-2; D not certain. CDR3 length equals 12 residues. V shed 10 bases and J shed 6 bases, with 15 bases lying between them. Germline loops: CDR1 MDHEN, CDR2 SYDVKM. The CDR3 sequence: CATIRFRDGYTF. As DNA, the CDR3 is TGTGCCACCATCAGGTTTAGGGATGGCTACACCTTC.

This clonotype appeared a few times. The rearrangement uses TRBV28 and TRBJ2-7; D gene unclear. V lost 3 bases and J lost 1, with 7 bases in between. Looked up from germline, CDR1 is MDHEN and CDR2 is SYDVKM. The CDR3 length is 13 residues. For the CDR3, the DNA is TGTGCCAGCAGTTTTGGCCTATCCTACGAGCAGTACGTC. This codes for CASSFGLSYEQYV.

This clonotype was counted a few times. The J gene is TRBJ2-7, the V gene TRBV9; tentatively, D is TRBD1 (6 bases). The germline gives CDR1 SGDLS, CDR2 YYNGEE. Trimming removed 0 bases at V and 2 bases at J, with 9 bases between. The CDR3 has 14 residues. The CDR3, as DNA: TGTGCCAGCAGCGTAGGTTGGGGGCCCTACGAGCAGTACTTC. It translates to CASSVGWGPYEQYF.

The rearrangement joins TRBV5-1 to TRBJ2-5; D not resolved. The CDR3 consists of 14 residues. V was cut by 0 bases and J by 2 bases, with 8 bases left in between. Looked up from germline, CDR1 is SGHRS and CDR2 is YFSETQ. CDR3: CASSLGQTQETQYF. CDR3 nucleotides: TGCGCCAGCAGCTTGGGGCAGACTCAAGAGACCCAGTACTTC. Complete variable domain (other parts from reference TRBV5-1 and TRBJ2-5): KAGVTQTPRYLIKTRGQQVTLSCSPISGHRSVSWYQQTPGQGLQFLFEYFSETQRNKGNFPGRFSGRQFSNSRSEMNVSTLELGDSALYLCASSLGQTQETQYFGPGTRLLVL.